The 11 T cell receptor beta chains below come from one sample, sequenced in a study of cytomegalovirus exposure and HLA in healthy donors. PCR involved 60 Vbeta and 13 Jbeta primers. The assay was immunoSEQ multiplex PCR, and TCRdb's table has in-frame clones only and misses some. The sample data list some 40,000 clones. Material: PBMCs. The receptors stem from a male donor in good health and CMV-seronegative.

The chain employs TRBV5-1 and TRBJ2-3; 8 nucleotides align to TRBD1. Germline loops: CDR1 SGHRS, CDR2 YFSETQ. The CDR3 sequence is 15 residues long. Losses at the gene ends were 4 bases for V and 3 bases for J; bases not matched to a gene: 7. The CDR3 here is CASSLDRGQTDTQYF. As DNA, the CDR3 is TGCGCCAGCAGCCTAGACAGGGGTCAGACAGATACGCAGTATTTT.

This chain uses TRBV10-2 with TRBJ1-6; maybe TRBD1 (6 bases). The CDR3 runs 13 residues. CDR1 is WSHSY, CDR2 SAAADI, per germline. Between the trimmed V and J ends, which lost 6 bases and 7 bases, there was a span of 10 bases. CDR3 in DNA: TGCGCCAGCAGGGACAGCCAAAATTCACCCCTCCACTTT. It translates to CASRDSQNSPLHF.

The chain combines TRBV4-2 with TRBJ1-1; 12 bases map to TRBD1. V shed 0 bases and J 8 bases; nucleotides not matched to a gene: 7. The CDR3 spans 16 residues. CDR1 is LGHNA, CDR2 YNFKEQ, per germline. The CDR3: CASSQETGTGGAEAFF. The CDR3 nucleotides are TGTGCCAGCAGCCAAGAAACCGGGACAGGGGGCGCAGAAGCTTTCTTT.

The V gene is TRBV5-1, the J gene TRBJ2-7; a possible D gene is TRBD2 (6 bases). Germline assignment: CDR1 SGHRS and CDR2 YFSETQ. This CDR3 is 15 amino acids long. The ends were cut back, 1 base at V and 0 bases at J, with 11 bases in the middle. The CDR3 sequence is CASSLFAGSSYEQYF. CDR3 nucleotide sequence: TGCGCCAGCAGCTTGTTTGCGGGGAGCTCCTACGAGCAGTACTTC.

The chain has TRBV18 and TRBJ1-2, with TRBD1 matching over 10 bases. CDR3 size: 13 residues. Germline CDR1 and CDR2: KGHSH and LQKENI. After removal of 3 bases from V and 8 bases from J, the junction contained 3 bases not matched to a gene. CDR3 in DNA: TGTGCCAGCTCACCCGGGACAGGGGTCGGCTACACCTTC. This sequence encodes CASSPGTGVGYTF.

This rearrangement joins TRBV19 to TRBJ1-3; D gene ambiguous. This CDR3 comprises 15 residues. Germline loops: CDR1 LNHDA, CDR2 SQIVND (reference sequence). Trimming cost V 6 bases and J 0 bases, with 12 bases left between them. DNA of the CDR3: TGTGCCAGTAGCAGGTGGCAGTCCTCTGGAAACACCATATATTTT. It encodes CASSRWQSSGNTIYF.

This chain joins TRBV30 and TRBJ2-5, with TRBD1 matching over 8 bases. This CDR3 has 13 residues. The germline CDR1 and CDR2 sequences are GTSNPN and SVGIG (reference sequence). The trim removed 7 bases at V and 4 bases at J, leaving 8 bases unmatched. The CDR3 loop reads CASTSGGVETQYF. The CDR3, as DNA: TGTGCCTCGACCTCAGGGGGCGTAGAGACCCAGTACTTC.

The chain carries TRBV4-1 and TRBJ2-5, with 7 bases identical to TRBD2. Germline-derived CDR1 and CDR2 are MGHRA and YSYEKL. The junction had 6 bases not matched to a gene; V was cut back by 4 bases and J by 4 bases. The CDR3 runs to 14 residues. The CDR3 here is CASSPQWGGETQYF. The CDR3 region has the DNA TGCGCCAGCAGCCCCCAGTGGGGGGGAGAGACCCAGTACTTC.

The V and J genes are TRBV6-1 and TRBJ2-3; 13 bases fit TRBD2. CDR3 length: 16 residues. With 4 bases clipped from V and 5 bases from J, the junction kept 6 bases outside the gene matches. Looked up from germline, CDR1 is MNHNS and CDR2 is SASEGT. The CDR3 nucleotides read TGTGCCAGCAGTGGGGGGACTAGCGGGGCCAGAGATACGCAGTATTTT. Its protein product is CASSGGTSGARDTQYF.

CDR3 sequence reads: CASSYLAVPSRDTQYF. The CDR3 bases are TGTGCCAGCAGTTACCTAGCGGTTCCCTCTAGGGATACGCAGTATTTT. The J gene is TRBJ2-3, the V gene TRBV6-5, with 7 bases that match TRBD2. The V gene end was trimmed by 2 bases and the J gene end by 6 bases; junction bases not matched to a gene: 11. This CDR3 has 16 residues. In germline, CDR1 is MNHEY, CDR2 SVGAGI.

A note on this clone: At one boundary the junction diverges from the germline segment, which might be a read error. The same CDR3 also results from other DNA sequences found in this sample. The chain links TRBV6-1 to TRBJ2-1; 7 bases are shared with TRBD1. The CDR3 runs 14 residues. Germline V gene lookup returns CDR1 MNHNS and CDR2 SASEGT. CDR3: CASRVPGQLNEQFF. The DNA of the CDR3 is TGCGCCAGCAGAGTTCCGGGACAGCTAAATGAGCAGTTCTTC.